The source of this TCR beta chain is a study of PD-1 blockade in classical Hodgkin lymphoma. With 4 bases removed from V and 5 bases from J, the gap between germline ends came to 15 bases. This CDR3 has 14 residues. Germline V lookup: CDR1 SEHNR, CDR2 FQNEAQ (reference sequence). Findings of the study overall: Excluded were patients who started nivolumab under 1 year after ASCT, a group that had lower diversity.

The table came from immunoSEQ multiplex PCR; TCRdb's copy has only in-frame clones and leaves some out. The sample holds about 99,000 clones, about four fifths seen once. Relapse was seen in all patients after autologous stem cell transplantation, and brentuximab vedotin exposure was variable. With regard to this clone: As yet, its antigen is unknown.

This sample comprised peripheral blood mononuclear cells (PBMCs), obtained before the second cycle of nivolumab. This chain links TRBV7-9 with TRBJ2-7; tentatively, D is TRBD1 (6 bases). This clonotype was obtained from a human donor with classical Hodgkin lymphoma. The CDR3 nucleotides are TGTGCCAGCAGCTGGCGTTTACAGGGAAACGAGCAGTACTTC. Protein product: CASSWRLQGNEQYF.